These T cell receptor beta chains were read from a single sample in a study of control samples from healthy donors and cancer patients. Profiled with immunoSEQ multiplex PCR; TCRdb holds only in-frame clones, not every one. The sample lists just over 90,000 clones; around 86% were seen once. Sequencing was done on a sample of blood. These receptors were taken from a woman between 45 and 65 years old in good health. Each CDR3 is given with its conserved first and last residue. D genes are given only for firm matches. Only some rows state a clone size, as once, few, many or a class for expanded clones.

TGCAGCGCGAGTTCCGGGACAGGCTATGGCTACACCTTC	CSASSGTGYGYTF	TRBJ1-2	TRBD1	.	TRBV29-1
TGTGCCAGCAGCCTTAGCGGGAGGGCCTCAGATACGCAGTATTTT	CASSLSGRASDTQYF	TRBJ2-3	TRBD2	few	TRBV6-6
TGTGCCAGCAGTGAGCTTCCTAACACTGAAGCTTTCTTT	CASSELPNTEAFF	TRBJ1-1	.	once	TRBV2
TGCGCCAGCCTAGGGACAGGGGGTTACAATGAGCAGTTCTTC	CASLGTGGYNEQFF	TRBJ2-1	TRBD1	.	TRBV5-1
TGTGCCAGCAGTGAGTCCCGGAACACTGAAGCTTTCTTT	CASSESRNTEAFF	TRBJ1-1	.	.	TRBV6-4
TGTGCCAGCAGCCTAACAGGGGAAGGCTACACCTTC	CASSLTGEGYTF	TRBJ1-2	TRBD1	.	TRBV7-9
TGTGCCAGCACCCGAACCCACTTGCAAGGGACCGGGGAGCTGTTTTTT	CASTRTHLQGTGELFF	TRBJ2-2	.	.	TRBV14
TGTGCCAGCAGTCCTGCCGGGACAGGGGATAGTGGCTACACCTTC	CASSPAGTGDSGYTF	TRBJ1-2	TRBD1	.	TRBV27
TGTGCCAGTAGGACCACAGGGGGCGCGAACACTGAAGCTTTCTTT	CASRTTGGANTEAFF	TRBJ1-1	TRBD1	.	TRBV19
TGTGCCAGCAGACAGGGCAATCAGCCCCAGCATTTT	CASRQGNQPQHF	TRBJ1-5	.	.	TRBV6-5
TGTGCCAGCAGCCACTGGGACATGGCCGCTATTGGCTACACCTTC	CASSHWDMAAIGYTF	TRBJ1-2	.	.	TRBV7-2
TGTGCCACTTTTCGGGGTACCTACGAGCAGTACTTC	CATFRGTYEQYF	TRBJ2-7	.	.	TRBV24-1
TGTGCCACCTCCCTGGGGGGGGTTGATACGCAGTATTTT	CATSLGGVDTQYF	TRBJ2-3	TRBD2	.	TRBV5-4
TGCGCCGACCCTTCGGGACAGGGGCGTGAAAAACTGTTTTTT	CADPSGQGREKLFF	TRBJ1-4	TRBD1	.	TRBV10-1
TGTGCCAGCAGTCCCGGCTGGGGGCCAGATACGCAGTATTTT	CASSPGWGPDTQYF	TRBJ2-3	.	.	TRBV6-5
TGCAGCTTCCGGGAGGGAATGAACACTGAAGCTTTCTTT	CSFREGMNTEAFF	TRBJ1-1	.	.	TRBV29-1
TGCGCCAGCAGCCAGGAGAGATCAGATACGCAGTATTTT	CASSQERSDTQYF	TRBJ2-3	.	.	TRBV4-1
TGTGCCAGCACTCTAGCGGGTACAGATACGCAGTATTTT	CASTLAGTDTQYF	TRBJ2-3	TRBD2	.	TRBV7-2
TGCGCCAGCAGCCAAGAAAGGCCTAGCGGGGGTATCACAGATACGCAGTATTTT	CASSQERPSGGITDTQYF	TRBJ2-3	TRBD2	.	TRBV4-3
TGCAGCGCCAAAGGAGGCCTTGTTGGGAATGGAGGCTACACCTTC	CSAKGGLVGNGGYTF	TRBJ1-2	.	.	TRBV29-1
TGCGCCAGCAGCCAAGAAGGGAGGACTAGCGGGAAGGTTGAGCAGTTCTTC	CASSQEGRTSGKVEQFF	TRBJ2-1	TRBD2	.	TRBV4-1
TGTGCCAGTAGAGAGGGCGGGAACTATAATTCACCCCTCCACTTT	CASREGGNYNSPLHF	TRBJ1-6	.	.	TRBV19
TGCAGCGTTGGATCGGGACAGGGGGCCGGTGGCTACACCTTC	CSVGSGQGAGGYTF	TRBJ1-2	TRBD1	.	TRBV29-1
TGTGCCAGTAACCCGGGGCGTCGCAATCAGCCCCAGCATTTT	CASNPGRRNQPQHF	TRBJ1-5	.	medium-sized	TRBV19
TGTGCCAGCAGTTTATTGCGGGGTACAGGGGTGGAGACCCAGTACTTC	CASSLLRGTGVETQYF	TRBJ2-5	.	.	TRBV28
TGTGCCAGCAGCTTAGCTACAGGGGGAGTTGGGGCCAACGTCCTGACTTTC	CASSLATGGVGANVLTF	TRBJ2-6	TRBD1	.	TRBV11-2
TGTGCCAGCAGCCCGCGGACAGGGGACGAAGATAGCAATCAGCCCCAGCATTTT	CASSPRTGDEDSNQPQHF	TRBJ1-5	TRBD1	.	TRBV13
TGTGCCAGTACCCTGCGGGGTTCCCGCGGCACTGAAGCTTTCTTT	CASTLRGSRGTEAFF	TRBJ1-1	.	.	TRBV19
TGTGCCAGTAGTGCCAAGGGCCCACAGGGGACCGATATGTTCCAAGAGACCCAGTACTTC	CASSAKGPQGTDMFQETQYF	TRBJ2-5	TRBD1	.	TRBV19
TGTGCCAGCAGCTTAGCCAGCGGGAGGGCCGGCTACGAGCAGTACTTC	CASSLASGRAGYEQYF	TRBJ2-7	TRBD2	.	TRBV7-2
TGTGCCAGCAGCCGGTCCCAAGGGTTCGATGGCTACACCTTC	CASSRSQGFDGYTF	TRBJ1-2	.	once	TRBV6-5
TGTGCCAGCAGCCGCTCCAGCGGTCCCTACGAGCAGTACTTC	CASSRSSGPYEQYF	TRBJ2-7	.	.	TRBV3-1/TRBV3-2
TGTGCCAGCAGCCCCATCCCCCGGGACGAGAATTCACCCCTCCACTTT	CASSPIPRDENSPLHF	TRBJ1-6	.	.	TRBV7-9
TGTGCCAGCAGCTTGGCCTCTAGTTACGAGCAGTACTTC	CASSLASSYEQYF	TRBJ2-7	.	.	TRBV5-5
TGTGCCAGCAGTGTATCAGGAATTGGGGAGCTGTTTTTT	CASSVSGIGELFF	TRBJ2-2	.	.	TRBV2
TGTGCCAGCAGCTACGACAGGGGACCTAATGAAAAACTGTTTTTT	CASSYDRGPNEKLFF	TRBJ1-4	TRBD1	.	TRBV7-8
TGTGCCAGCAGCATTAGCGGGAGTCCCTACGAGCAGTACTTC	CASSISGSPYEQYF	TRBJ2-7	TRBD2	.	TRBV7-9
TGTGCCAGTAGTACGTTGGGGGCGAACTATGGCTACACCTTC	CASSTLGANYGYTF	TRBJ1-2	.	.	TRBV19
TGTGCCAGTAGTCTCGGGGACTACGAGCAGTACTTC	CASSLGDYEQYF	TRBJ2-7	.	.	TRBV19
TGTGCCAGCAGCTCCGATGGCGGGGACAATGAGCAGTTCTTC	CASSSDGGDNEQFF	TRBJ2-1	.	.	TRBV7-6
TGTGCCAGCAGCGGCGGGCGGGAGGCGTCCTACGAGCAGTACTTC	CASSGGREASYEQYF	TRBJ2-7	TRBD2	.	TRBV5-4
TGTGCCAGCAGCTTTGGGGGAGCCTACGAGCAGTACTTC	CASSFGGAYEQYF	TRBJ2-7	.	.	TRBV7-2
TGCGCCAGCAGCCAAGATCATGGGCTAGCGCCAAAGCCAGATACGCAGTATTTT	CASSQDHGLAPKPDTQYF	TRBJ2-3	.	.	TRBV4-3
TGTGCCAGCAGCTTCGGACTAGCGGGGACCGGAGATACGCAGTATTTT	CASSFGLAGTGDTQYF	TRBJ2-3	TRBD2	.	TRBV7-6
TGTGCCAGCAGCAAGGTTCGACAGGGGGCTCCTGAAGCTTTCTTT	CASSKVRQGAPEAFF	TRBJ1-1	.	.	TRBV21-1
TGTGCCAGCAGCCAAGCCGGACTAGCGGTCTACAATGAGCAGTTCTTC	CASSQAGLAVYNEQFF	TRBJ2-1	TRBD2	.	TRBV14
TGTGCCAGCAGCCAAGGTGGGGCACTACGCACGCAGTATTTT	CASSQGGALRTQYF	TRBJ2-3	.	.	TRBV14
TGTGCCAGCCGACCAGGGACTGCTGCTGGGGCCAACGTCCTGACTTTC	CASRPGTAAGANVLTF	TRBJ2-6	.	once	TRBV2
TGTGCCAGCAGCCAAATGGGCGAGGCTGAAGCTTTCTTT	CASSQMGEAEAFF	TRBJ1-1	.	.	TRBV5-6
TGTGCCAGCAGTCCCCCTTTCGGTTGGCAGCCCCAGCATTTT	CASSPPFGWQPQHF	TRBJ1-5	.	.	TRBV28
TGTGCCAGCAGCTTATTGGCCGGATTCACTGAAGCTTTCTTT	CASSLLAGFTEAFF	TRBJ1-1	.	.	TRBV7-9
TGTGCCAGTAGTACCGACAGGCCTAGCAATCAGCCCCAGCATTTT	CASSTDRPSNQPQHF	TRBJ1-5	.	.	TRBV19
TGTGCCAGCAGGGGGATCTACGAGCAGTACTTC	CASRGIYEQYF	TRBJ2-7	.	.	TRBV6-5
TGTGCCAGCAGTGAAGCGAGGTGGCAGGCCCGACTGAACACTGAAGCTTTCTTT	CASSEARWQARLNTEAFF	TRBJ1-1	.	.	TRBV6-1
TGTGCCAGCAGTTACGCCGCGGGACAGGGTCATTCACCCCTCCACTTT	CASSYAAGQGHSPLHF	TRBJ1-6	TRBD1	once	TRBV6-5